This T cell receptor (beta chain) was found in a study of cytomegalovirus exposure and HLA in healthy donors. Study details: Approximately 85 million unique TCRs from HLA-typed donors were held in an early data release.

Overall study results and limits: The dataset shows that most TCR sequences were rare, while some public TCRs occurred in many donors. An assumption of roughly uniform sequencing depth across donors underlay the presence/absence analyses.

PCR used 60 Vbeta primers and 13 Jbeta primers. Sequencing was performed with immunoSEQ multiplex PCR; in TCRdb, only in-frame clones are kept and a portion is missing. The sample carries 150,000 to 180,000 clones, 70% to 80% recorded once. The count of this clone is one. The antigen is not known. The identical CDR3 is also encoded by other nucleotide sequences in the sample. CDR3 length equals 12 residues. V lost 9 bases and J lost 4, with 12 bases in between. Germline V gives CDR1 SNHLY, CDR2 FYNNEI. Sequencing input: PBMCs. This TCR came from a young man in good health and CMV-seropositive. The rearrangement uses TRBV2 and TRBJ2-5; D unresolved. The CDR3 reads CARTGPGETQYF. DNA for the CDR3: TGTGCCAGAACGGGTCCGGGAGAGACCCAGTACTTC.